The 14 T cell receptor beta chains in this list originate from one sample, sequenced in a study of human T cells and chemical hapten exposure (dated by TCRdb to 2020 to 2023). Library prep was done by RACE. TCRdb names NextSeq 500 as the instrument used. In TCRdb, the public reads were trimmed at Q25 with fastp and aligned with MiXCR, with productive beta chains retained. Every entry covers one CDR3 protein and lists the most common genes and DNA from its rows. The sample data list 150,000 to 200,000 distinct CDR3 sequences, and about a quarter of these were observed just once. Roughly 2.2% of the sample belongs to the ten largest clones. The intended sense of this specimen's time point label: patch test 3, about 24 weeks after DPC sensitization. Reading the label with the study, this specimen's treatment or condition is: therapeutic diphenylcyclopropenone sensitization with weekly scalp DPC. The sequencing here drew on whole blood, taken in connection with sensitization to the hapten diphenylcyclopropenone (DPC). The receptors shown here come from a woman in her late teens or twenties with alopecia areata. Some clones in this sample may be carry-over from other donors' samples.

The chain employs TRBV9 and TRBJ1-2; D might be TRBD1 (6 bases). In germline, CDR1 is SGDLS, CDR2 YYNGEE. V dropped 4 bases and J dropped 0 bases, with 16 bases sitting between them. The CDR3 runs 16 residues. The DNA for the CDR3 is TGTGCCAGCAGCCCGGGACACAAGATTACTAACTATGGCTACACCTTC. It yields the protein CASSPGHKITNYGYTF.

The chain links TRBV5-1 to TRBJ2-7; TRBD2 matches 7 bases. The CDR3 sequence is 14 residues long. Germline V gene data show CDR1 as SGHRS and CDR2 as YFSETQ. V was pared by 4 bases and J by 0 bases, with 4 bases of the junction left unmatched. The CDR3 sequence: CASSASGTSYEQYF. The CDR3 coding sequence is TGCGCCAGCAGCGCTAGCGGAACCTCCTACGAGCAGTACTTC.

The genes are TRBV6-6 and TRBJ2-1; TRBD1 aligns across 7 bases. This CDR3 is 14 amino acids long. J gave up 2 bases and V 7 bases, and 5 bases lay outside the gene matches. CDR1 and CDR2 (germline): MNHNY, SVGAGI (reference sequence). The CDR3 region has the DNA TGTGCCAGCAATCCGGACAGGACCTACAATGAGCAGTTCTTC. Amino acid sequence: CASNPDRTYNEQFF.

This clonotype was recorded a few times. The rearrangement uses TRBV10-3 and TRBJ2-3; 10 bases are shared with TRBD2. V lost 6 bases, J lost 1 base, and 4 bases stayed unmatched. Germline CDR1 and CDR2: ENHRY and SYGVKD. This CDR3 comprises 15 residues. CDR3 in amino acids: CAIRAGTSGTDTQYF. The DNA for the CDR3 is TGTGCCATCAGGGCCGGGACTAGCGGCACAGATACGCAGTATTTT.

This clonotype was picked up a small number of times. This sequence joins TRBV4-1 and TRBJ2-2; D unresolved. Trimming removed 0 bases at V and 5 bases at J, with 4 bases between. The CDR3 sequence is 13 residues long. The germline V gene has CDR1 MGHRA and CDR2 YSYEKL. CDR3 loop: CASSQEMTGELFF. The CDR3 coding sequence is TGCGCCAGCAGCCAAGAAATGACCGGGGAGCTGTTTTTT.

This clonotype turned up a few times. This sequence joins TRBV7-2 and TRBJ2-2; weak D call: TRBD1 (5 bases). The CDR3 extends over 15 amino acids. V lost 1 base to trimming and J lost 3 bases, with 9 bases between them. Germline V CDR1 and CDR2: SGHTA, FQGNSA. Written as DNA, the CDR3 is TGTGCCAGCAGCTTAGGCAGGGCGGACACCGGGGAGCTGTTTTTT. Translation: CASSLGRADTGELFF.

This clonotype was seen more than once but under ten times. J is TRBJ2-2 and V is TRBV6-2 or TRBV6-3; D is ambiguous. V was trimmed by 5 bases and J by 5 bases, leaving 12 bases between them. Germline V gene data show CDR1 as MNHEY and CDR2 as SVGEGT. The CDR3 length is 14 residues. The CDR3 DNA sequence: TGTGCCAGCAGTCCGTTAACTTGGACCGGGGAGCTGTTTTTT. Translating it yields CASSPLTWTGELFF.

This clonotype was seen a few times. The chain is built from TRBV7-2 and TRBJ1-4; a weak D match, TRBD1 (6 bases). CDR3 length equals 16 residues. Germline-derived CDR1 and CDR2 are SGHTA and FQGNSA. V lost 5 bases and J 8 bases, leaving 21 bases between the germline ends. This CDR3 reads CASSHGIGGPREKLFF. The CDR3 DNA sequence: TGTGCCAGCAGCCACGGCATCGGGGGCCCCCGGGAAAAACTGTTTTTT.

CDR3 amino acids: CSAGGASRASTDTQYF. The CDR3, as DNA: TGCAGTGCTGGAGGGGCTAGCAGAGCTAGCACAGATACGCAGTATTTT. The chain has TRBV20-1 and TRBJ2-3; possibly TRBD2 for D (6 bases). This CDR3 spans 16 amino acids. The V end lost 5 bases, the J end lost 0 bases, and 18 bases lay between the germline ends. The germline gives CDR1 DFQATT, CDR2 SNEGSKA (reference sequence).

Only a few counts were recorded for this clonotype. The CDR3 DNA reads as TGTGCCAGCAGCCAAGCTCGTACTAGGAATGAAAAACTGTTTTTT. It encodes CASSQARTRNEKLFF. The chain has TRBV4-2 and TRBJ1-4; the D is unclear. This CDR3 has 15 amino acids. Trimming removed 1 base at V and 5 bases at J, with 11 bases between. CDR1 and CDR2 (germline): LGHNA, YNFKEQ.

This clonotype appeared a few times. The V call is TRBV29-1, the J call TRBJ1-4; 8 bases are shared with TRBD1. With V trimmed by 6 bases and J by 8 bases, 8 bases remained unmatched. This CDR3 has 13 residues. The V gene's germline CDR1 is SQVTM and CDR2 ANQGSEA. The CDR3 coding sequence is TGCAGCGTGGGGACAGGTGCGAGGGAAAAACTGTTTTTT. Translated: CSVGTGAREKLFF. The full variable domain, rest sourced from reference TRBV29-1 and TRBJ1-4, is SAVISQKPSRDICQRGTSLTIQCQVDSQVTMMFWYRQQPGQSLTLIATANQGSEATYESGFVIDKFPISRPNLTFSTLTVSNMSPEDSSIYLCSVGTGAREKLFFGSGTQLSVL.

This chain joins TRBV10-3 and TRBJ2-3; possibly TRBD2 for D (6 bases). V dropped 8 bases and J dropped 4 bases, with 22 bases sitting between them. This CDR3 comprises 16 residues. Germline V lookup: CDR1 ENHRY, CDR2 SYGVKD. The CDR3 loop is CAIGDLLAMSPDTQYF. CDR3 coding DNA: TGTGCCATCGGGGACCTACTAGCCATGTCACCAGATACGCAGTATTTT.

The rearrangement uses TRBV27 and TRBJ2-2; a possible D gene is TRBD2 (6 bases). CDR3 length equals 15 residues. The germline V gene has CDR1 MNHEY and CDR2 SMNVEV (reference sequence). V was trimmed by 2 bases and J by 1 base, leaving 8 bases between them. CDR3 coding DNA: TGTGCCAGCAGTTTAGGAGGGGTGAACACCGGGGAGCTGTTTTTT. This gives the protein CASSLGGVNTGELFF.

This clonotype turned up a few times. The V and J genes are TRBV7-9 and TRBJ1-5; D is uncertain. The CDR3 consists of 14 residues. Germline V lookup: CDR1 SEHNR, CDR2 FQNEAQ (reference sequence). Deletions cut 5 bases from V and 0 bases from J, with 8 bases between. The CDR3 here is CASSPGSSNQPQHF. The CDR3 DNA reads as TGTGCCAGCAGCCCTGGCAGTAGCAATCAGCCCCAGCATTTT.